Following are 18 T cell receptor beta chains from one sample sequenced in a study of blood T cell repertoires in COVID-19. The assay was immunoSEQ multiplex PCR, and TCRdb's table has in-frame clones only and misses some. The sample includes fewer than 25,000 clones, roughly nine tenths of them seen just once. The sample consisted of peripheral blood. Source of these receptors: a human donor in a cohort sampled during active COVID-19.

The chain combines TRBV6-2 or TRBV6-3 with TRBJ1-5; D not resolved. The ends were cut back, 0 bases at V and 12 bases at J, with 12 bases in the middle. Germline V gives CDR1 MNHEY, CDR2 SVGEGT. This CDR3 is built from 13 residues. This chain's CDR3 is CASSYSAGWRQHF. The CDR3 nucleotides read TGTGCCAGCAGTTACTCGGCGGGGTGGCGCCAGCATTTT.

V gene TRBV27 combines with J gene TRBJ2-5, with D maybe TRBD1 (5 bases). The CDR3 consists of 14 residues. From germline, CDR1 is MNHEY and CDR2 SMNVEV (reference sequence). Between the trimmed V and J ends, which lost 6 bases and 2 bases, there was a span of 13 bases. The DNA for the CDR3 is TGTGCCAGCAGCCAACCAGGGTTGCAAGAGACCCAGTACTTC. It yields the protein CASSQPGLQETQYF.

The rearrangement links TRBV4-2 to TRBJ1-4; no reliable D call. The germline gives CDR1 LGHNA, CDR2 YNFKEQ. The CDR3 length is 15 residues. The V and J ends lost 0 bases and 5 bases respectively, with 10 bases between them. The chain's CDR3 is CASSQERIFNEKLFF. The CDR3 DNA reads TGTGCCAGCAGCCAAGAGAGGATCTTCAATGAAAAACTGTTTTTT.

The CDR3 reads CASSVGVAGGPDTQYF. The CDR3 DNA reads TGTGCCAGCAGCGTAGGCGTAGCGGGAGGGCCGGATACGCAGTATTTT. The rearrangement links TRBV9 to TRBJ2-3, with 11 nucleotides matching TRBD2. The germline gives CDR1 SGDLS, CDR2 YYNGEE. J gave up 6 bases and V 0 bases, and 6 bases lay outside the gene matches. The CDR3 covers 16 residues.

CDR3 protein: CASSLNRGAGQTQYF. CDR3 sequence (DNA): TGTGCCAGCAGTTTAAACCGAGGGGCGGGACAGACCCAGTACTTC. This chain uses TRBV27 with TRBJ2-5; TRBD2 is a possible D gene (6 bases). Germline V gene lookup returns CDR1 MNHEY and CDR2 SMNVEV (reference sequence). Trimming removed 2 bases at V and 6 bases at J, with 16 bases between. The CDR3 contains 15 residues.

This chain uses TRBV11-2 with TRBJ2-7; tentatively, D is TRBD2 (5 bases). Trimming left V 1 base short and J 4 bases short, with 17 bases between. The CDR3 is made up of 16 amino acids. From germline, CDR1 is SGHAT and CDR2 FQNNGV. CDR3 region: CASSLGTGSDFYEQYF. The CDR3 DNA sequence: TGTGCCAGCAGCTTAGGTACGGGATCGGACTTTTACGAGCAGTACTTC.

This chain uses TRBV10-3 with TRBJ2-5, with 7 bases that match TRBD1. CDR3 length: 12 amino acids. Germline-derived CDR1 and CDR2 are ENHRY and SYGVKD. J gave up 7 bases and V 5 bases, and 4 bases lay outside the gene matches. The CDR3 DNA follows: TGTGCCATCAGTACTAGACAGGGGACCCAGTACTTC. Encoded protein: CAISTRQGTQYF.

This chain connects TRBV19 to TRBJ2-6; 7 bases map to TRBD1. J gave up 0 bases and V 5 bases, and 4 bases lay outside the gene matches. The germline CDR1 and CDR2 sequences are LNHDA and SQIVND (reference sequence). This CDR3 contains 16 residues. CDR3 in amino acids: CASSPTGVSGANVLTF. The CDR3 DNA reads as TGTGCCAGTAGTCCTACAGGGGTCTCTGGGGCCAACGTCCTGACTTTC. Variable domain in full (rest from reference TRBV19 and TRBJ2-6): DGGITQSPKYLFRKEGQNVTLSCEQNLNHDAMYWYRQDPGQGLRLIYYSQIVNDFQKGDIAEGYSVSREKKESFPLTVTSAQKNPTAFYLCASSPTGVSGANVLTFGAGSRLTVL.

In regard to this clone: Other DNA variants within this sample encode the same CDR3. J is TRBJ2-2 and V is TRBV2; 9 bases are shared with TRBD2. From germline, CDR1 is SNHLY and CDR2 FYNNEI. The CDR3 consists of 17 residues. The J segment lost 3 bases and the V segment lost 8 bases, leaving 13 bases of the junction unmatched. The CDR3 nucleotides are TGTGCCAGCTGCCGACTCGCGGGGGGGCGGGACACCGGGGAGCTGTTTTTT. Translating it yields CASCRLAGGRDTGELFF.

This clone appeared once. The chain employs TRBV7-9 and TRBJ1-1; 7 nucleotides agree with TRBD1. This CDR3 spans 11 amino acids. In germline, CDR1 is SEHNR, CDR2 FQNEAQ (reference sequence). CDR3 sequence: CATRERGQAFF. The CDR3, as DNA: TGTGCAACTCGTGAGAGGGGGCAAGCTTTCTTT.

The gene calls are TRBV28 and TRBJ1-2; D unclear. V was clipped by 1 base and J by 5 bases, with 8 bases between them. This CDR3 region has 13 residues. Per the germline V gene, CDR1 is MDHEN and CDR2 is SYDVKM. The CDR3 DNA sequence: TGTGCCAGCAGTTTATCTAAGTATTATGGCTACACCTTC. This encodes CASSLSKYYGYTF.

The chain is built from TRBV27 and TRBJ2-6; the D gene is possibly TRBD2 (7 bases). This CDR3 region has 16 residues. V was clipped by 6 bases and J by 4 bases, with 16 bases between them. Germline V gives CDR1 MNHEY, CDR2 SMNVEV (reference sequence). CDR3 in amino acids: CASRQLGGTGANVLTF. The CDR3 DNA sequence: TGTGCCAGCAGGCAGTTGGGGGGGACAGGGGCCAACGTCCTGACTTTC.

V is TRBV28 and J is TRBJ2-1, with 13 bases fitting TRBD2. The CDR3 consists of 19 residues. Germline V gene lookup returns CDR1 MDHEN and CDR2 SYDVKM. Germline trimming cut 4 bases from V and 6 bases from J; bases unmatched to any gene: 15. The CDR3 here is CASSSADLLAGGPFNEQFF. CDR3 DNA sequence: TGTGCCAGCAGTTCCGCCGATTTACTAGCGGGAGGGCCTTTCAATGAGCAGTTCTTC.

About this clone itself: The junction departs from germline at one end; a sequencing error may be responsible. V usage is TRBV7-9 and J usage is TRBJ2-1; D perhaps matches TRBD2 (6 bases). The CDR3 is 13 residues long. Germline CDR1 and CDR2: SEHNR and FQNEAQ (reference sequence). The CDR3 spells CASSYRLDREPFF. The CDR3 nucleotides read TGTGCCAGCAGCTACAGACTAGATCGGGAGCCGTTCTTC.

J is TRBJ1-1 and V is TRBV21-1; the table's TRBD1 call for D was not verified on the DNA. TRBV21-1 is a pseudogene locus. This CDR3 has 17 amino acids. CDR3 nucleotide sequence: TGTGCCAGCAGCGTCAGCCGACAGGGGGACGAGGACACTGAAGCTTTCTTT. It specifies CASSVSRQGDEDTEAFF.

CDR3 coding DNA: TGCGCCAGCAGCTTGGATCTGAGAAACACTGAAGCTTTCTTT. This codes for CASSLDLRNTEAFF. V gene TRBV5-1 combines with J gene TRBJ1-1; D is unresolved. This CDR3 has 14 residues. Germline V lookup: CDR1 SGHRS, CDR2 YFSETQ. The V gene lost 0 bases and the J gene lost 2 bases, with 8 bases spanning the gap.

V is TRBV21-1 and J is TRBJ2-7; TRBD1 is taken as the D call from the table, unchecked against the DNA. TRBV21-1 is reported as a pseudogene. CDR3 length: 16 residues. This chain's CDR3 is CASAAGQAEGLYEQYF. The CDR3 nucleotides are TGTGCCAGCGCCGCCGGACAGGCAGAGGGTCTTTACGAGCAGTACTTC.

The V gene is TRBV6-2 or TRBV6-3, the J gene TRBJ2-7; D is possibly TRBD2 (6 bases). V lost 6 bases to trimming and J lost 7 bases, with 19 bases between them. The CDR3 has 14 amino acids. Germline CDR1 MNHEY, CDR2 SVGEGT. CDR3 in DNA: TGTGCCAGCAGCTGGGGGGACTCGAGGGGAGAGCAGTACTTC. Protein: CASSWGDSRGEQYF.